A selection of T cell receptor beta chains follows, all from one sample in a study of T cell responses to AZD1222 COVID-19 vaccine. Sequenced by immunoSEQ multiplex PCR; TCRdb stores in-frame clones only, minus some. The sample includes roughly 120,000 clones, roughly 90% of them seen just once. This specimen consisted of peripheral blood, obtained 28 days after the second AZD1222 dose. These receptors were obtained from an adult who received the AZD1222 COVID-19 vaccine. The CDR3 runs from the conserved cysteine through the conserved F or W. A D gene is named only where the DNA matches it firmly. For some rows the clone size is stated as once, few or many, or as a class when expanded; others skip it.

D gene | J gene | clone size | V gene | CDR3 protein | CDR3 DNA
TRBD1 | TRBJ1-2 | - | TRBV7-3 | CASSPGTGGYGYTF | TGTGCCAGCAGCCCCGGGACAGGGGGATATGGCTACACCTTC
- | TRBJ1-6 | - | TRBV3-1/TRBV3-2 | CASSPQELNNSPLHF | TGTGCCAGCAGCCCACAGGAGCTGAATAATTCACCCCTCCACTTT
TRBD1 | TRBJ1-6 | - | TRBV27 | CASSWDSNSPLHF | TGTGCCAGCAGCTGGGACAGTAATTCACCCCTCCACTTT
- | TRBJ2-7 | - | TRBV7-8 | CASSRRGHASKYEQYF | TGTGCCAGCTCCCGCAGAGGCCATGCTAGTAAGTACGAGCAGTACTTC
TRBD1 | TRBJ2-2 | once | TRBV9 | CASSVHRGREVGELFF | TGTGCCAGCAGCGTTCACAGGGGGCGCGAGGTCGGGGAGCTGTTTTTT
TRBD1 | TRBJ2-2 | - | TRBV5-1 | CASSLGDRGNTGELFF | TGCGCCAGCAGCTTAGGGGACAGGGGGAACACCGGGGAGCTGTTTTTT
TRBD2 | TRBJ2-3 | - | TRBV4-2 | CASSQDSGGAADTQYF | TGTGCCAGCAGCCAAGATTCGGGGGGGGCCGCAGATACGCAGTATTTT
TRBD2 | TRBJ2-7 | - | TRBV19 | CASSMVASGGESYEQYF | TGTGCCAGTAGTATGGTAGCTAGCGGGGGTGAGAGCTACGAGCAGTACTTC
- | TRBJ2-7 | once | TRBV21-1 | CASSTENRRDSSYEQYF | TGTGCCAGCAGCACAGAGAACAGACGGGACAGCTCCTACGAGCAGTACTTC
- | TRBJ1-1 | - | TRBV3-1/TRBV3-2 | CASSQWPQVPEAFF | TGTGCCAGCAGCCAGTGGCCCCAGGTACCTGAAGCTTTCTTT
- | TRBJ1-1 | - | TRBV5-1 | CASSLDRAQTEAFF | TGCGCCAGCAGCTTGGACAGGGCCCAGACTGAAGCTTTCTTT
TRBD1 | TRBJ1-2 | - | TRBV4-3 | CASSQGGDRVYGYTF | TGCGCCAGCAGCCAAGGGGGGGACAGGGTCTATGGCTACACCTTC
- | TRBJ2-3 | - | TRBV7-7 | CASSPKYDGDTQYF | TGTGCCAGCAGCCCAAAGTACGACGGGGATACGCAGTATTTT
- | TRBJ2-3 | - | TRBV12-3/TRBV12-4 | CASSFSGADTQYF | TGTGCCAGCAGTTTCTCCGGCGCAGATACGCAGTATTTT
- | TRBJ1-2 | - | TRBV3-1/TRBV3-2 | CASSQGGPTSRPNYGYTF | TGTGCCAGCAGCCAAGGGGGCCCGACGAGTCGCCCTAACTATGGCTACACCTTC
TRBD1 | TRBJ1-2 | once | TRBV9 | CASSVGGQGVGGYTF | TGTGCCAGCAGCGTAGGCGGACAGGGAGTCGGTGGCTACACCTTC
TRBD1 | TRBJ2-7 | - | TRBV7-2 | CASSTQGYEQYF | TGTGCCAGCAGCACACAGGGGTACGAGCAGTACTTC
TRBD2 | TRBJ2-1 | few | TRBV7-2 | CASSLSAGLYNEQFF | TGTGCCAGCAGCTTATCTGCGGGACTATACAATGAGCAGTTCTTC
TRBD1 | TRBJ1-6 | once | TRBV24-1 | CATSATGNSPLHF | TGTGCCACCAGTGCGACAGGGAATTCACCCCTCCACTTT
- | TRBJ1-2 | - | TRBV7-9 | CASSVLQGLGGGYTF | TGTGCCAGCAGCGTCCTGCAGGGATTGGGCGGAGGCTACACCTTC
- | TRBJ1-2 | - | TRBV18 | CASSLSDLVGYTF | TGTGCCAGCTCACTCTCGGACCTGGTTGGCTACACCTTC
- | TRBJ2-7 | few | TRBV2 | CASSKASLEQYF | TGTGCCAGCAGTAAGGCCAGTCTGGAACAGTACTTC
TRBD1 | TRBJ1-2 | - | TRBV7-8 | CASSTRDRVNYGYTF | TGTGCCAGCAGCACACGGGACAGGGTAAACTATGGCTACACCTTC
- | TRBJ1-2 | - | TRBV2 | CASSSAGVYGYTF | TGTGCCAGCAGCTCCGCCGGTGTCTATGGCTACACCTTC
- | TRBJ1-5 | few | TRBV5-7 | CASSLGTGTFRTCNQPQHF | TGTGCCAGCAGCCTGGGGACGGGGACATTTCGGACCTGCAATCAGCCCCAGCATTTT
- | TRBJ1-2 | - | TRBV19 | CASSMITAPTNYGYTF | TGTGCCAGTAGTATGATAACAGCGCCCACTAACTATGGCTACACCTTC
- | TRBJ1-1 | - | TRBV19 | CASSPTVNTEAFF | TGTGCCAGTAGTCCGACGGTGAACACTGAAGCTTTCTTT
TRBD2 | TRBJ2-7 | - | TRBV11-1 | CASSAPGLAGTYEQYF | TGTGCCAGCAGCGCTCCGGGGCTAGCGGGGACCTACGAGCAGTACTTC
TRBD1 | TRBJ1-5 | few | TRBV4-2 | CASSQDQGDSRSNQPQHF | TGTGCCAGCAGCCAAGATCAAGGGGACAGCCGCTCTAATCAGCCCCAGCATTTT